This T cell receptor (beta chain) is drawn from a study of blood T cell repertoires in COVID-19. Sequencing was performed with immunoSEQ multiplex PCR; in TCRdb, only in-frame clones are kept and a portion is missing. The sample comprises under 95,000 clones, around 79% of which are singletons, and 11% rests with the top ten. Trimming removed 5 bases from V and 4 bases from J, with 9 bases in between. Germline CDR1 and CDR2: KGHSH and LQKENI. The CDR3 has 13 residues. The chain links TRBV18 to TRBJ1-5; D may be TRBD1 (5 bases). The sequencing sample was made of peripheral blood. The receptor's source is a man in his fifties or sixties with acute or convalescent COVID-19. The CDR3 loop is CASSTTVNQPQHF. The CDR3 nucleotides are TGTGCCAGCTCAACGACAGTAAATCAGCCCCAGCATTTT.